This T cell receptor (beta chain) was found in a study of neurological immune-mediated disorders. This clonotype was found many times. Trimming pared 6 bases from V and 6 bases from J, leaving 15 bases between. The germline V gene encodes CDR1 DFQATT and CDR2 SNEGSKA (reference sequence). The CDR3 spans 13 residues. A single record per CDR3 protein comes from TCRdb applying MiXCR to the 5' RACE reads. Among 50,000 to 70,000 distinct CDR3 sequences listed, roughly 13% were seen once. J is TRBJ2-1 and V is TRBV20-1; D is perhaps TRBD1 (6 bases). The receptor was derived from a woman between 55 and 75 years old with HTLV-1-associated myelopathy (HAM/TSP). Sequenced material: PBMCs. The CDR3 spells CSAAQGFGNEQFF. The CDR3, as DNA: TGCAGTGCGGCTCAGGGGTTTGGCAATGAGCAGTTCTTC.